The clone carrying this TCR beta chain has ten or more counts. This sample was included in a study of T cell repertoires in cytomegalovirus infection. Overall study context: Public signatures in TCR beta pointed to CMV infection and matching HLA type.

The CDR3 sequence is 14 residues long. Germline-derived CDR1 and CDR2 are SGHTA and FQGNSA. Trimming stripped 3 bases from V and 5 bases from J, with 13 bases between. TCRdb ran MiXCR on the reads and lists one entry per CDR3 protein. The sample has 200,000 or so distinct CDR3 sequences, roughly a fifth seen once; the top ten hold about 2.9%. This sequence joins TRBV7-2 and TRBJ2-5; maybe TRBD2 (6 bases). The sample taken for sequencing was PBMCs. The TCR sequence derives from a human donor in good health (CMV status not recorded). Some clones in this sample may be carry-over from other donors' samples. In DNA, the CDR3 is TGTGCCAGCAGCTTGTCCGGGGCGGGGGAGACCCAGTACTTC. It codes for CASSLSGAGETQYF.